This T cell receptor (beta chain) stems from a study of blood T cells in healthy people across ages. The CDR3 consists of 15 residues. J lost 4 bases, V lost 0 bases, and 5 bases had no gene match. Germline CDR1 and CDR2: LGHDT and YNNKEL (reference sequence). This clonotype has a handful of counts. Together with a sample-barcoded 5' primer, a J-beta primer mix was included in a second PCR lasting about 6 to 11 cycles. TCRdb fed the 5' RACE reads into MiXCR, producing one record per CDR3 protein. The data contain about 730,000 distinct CDR3 sequences, approximately 39% of them singletons. This clonotype was sampled from a woman aged 55-70 years in good health. Sequencing was done on a sample of blood. The chain carries TRBV3-1 and TRBJ1-2; 7 bases align to TRBD1. As DNA, the CDR3 is TGTGCCAGCAGCCAAGAACAGGGGCTTGGCTATGGCTACACCTTC. Translating gives CASSQEQGLGYGYTF.